The T cell receptor (beta chain) under discussion was sequenced for a study of CD8+ T cells in alopecia areata. About the research overall: Once tofacitinib had been taken for 6 to 18 months, 6 months off drug followed.

The CDR3 is made up of 14 amino acids. V was pared by 6 bases and J by 0 bases, with 9 bases between. Per the germline V gene, CDR1 is SEHNR and CDR2 is FQNEAQ (reference sequence). Sequencing used cDNA as its template, made by extracting RNA and reverse transcribing it. Some clones are missing from TCRdb's copy, which holds only in-frame ones; the method was immunoSEQ multiplex PCR. The sample consists of 130,000 to 150,000 clones, 45% to 60% of them appearing once. The source was CD4+ T cells sorted from blood, collected at week 0. This receptor was obtained from a human donor with alopecia areata. V usage is TRBV7-9 and J usage is TRBJ1-3; D is uncertain. CDR3 sequence reads: CASSPSSSGNTIYF. CDR3 in DNA: TGTGCCAGCAGTCCGTCTAGCTCTGGAAACACCATATATTTT.